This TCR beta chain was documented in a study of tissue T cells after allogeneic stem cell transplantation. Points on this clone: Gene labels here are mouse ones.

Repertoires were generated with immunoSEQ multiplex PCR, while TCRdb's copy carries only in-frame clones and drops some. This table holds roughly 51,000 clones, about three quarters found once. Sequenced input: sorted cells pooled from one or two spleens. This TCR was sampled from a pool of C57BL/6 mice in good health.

CDR3 DNA, as far as it was read: TGTGGTGCTAGTGGGACAGGGGGCGCCAACACAGAAGTCTTC. This sequence encodes CGASGTGGANTEVF. The whole CDR3 sequence is CGASGTGGANTEVFF. The chain carries TRBV20 and TRBJ1-1; 12 bases agree with TRBD1. The read ends 1 residue before the CDR3 terminus; that terminus is restored from the germline J gene. V gave up 3 bases and J gave up 2 bases; unmatched junction bases: 4. Germline V lookup: CDR1 GFQATS, CDR2 STVNSAI. The CDR3 sequence is 15 residues long.